This T cell receptor (beta chain) appears in the sequencing data of a study of OX40 agonist ivuxolimab in advanced cancers. On the study more broadly: Those enrolled were approximately 83% male, with a mean age of around 55 years and ages from 23 to 79. Two patients with cutaneous melanoma and one with hepatocellular carcinoma, three in total, showed partial responses.

Germline V lookup: CDR1 SGHAT, CDR2 FQNNGV. CDR3 length: 15 amino acids. V was trimmed by 1 base and J by 1 base, leaving 11 bases between them. The assay was immunoSEQ multiplex PCR, and TCRdb's table has in-frame clones only and misses some. Here the sample spans some 50,000 clones, roughly 88% being singletons. Exclusion applied to patients with autoimmune disease history or systemic immunosuppression. With regard to this clone: Its antigen is not known.

Findings and caveats of the study: Patients who responded partially at 0.1-3.0 mg/kg showed clonal expansion ranking among the lowest.

The sequenced sample was CD4+ or CD8+ T cells sorted from blood, obtained in a trial of the OX40 agonist ivuxolimab. The receptor's source is an adult with an advanced solid tumor such as melanoma, head and neck, liver or kidney cancer. V gene TRBV11-2 combines with J gene TRBJ2-7, with D maybe TRBD2 (6 bases). The CDR3, as DNA: TGTGCCAGCAGCTTAGCAGCCGGGAGTTCCTACGAGCAGTACTTC. This sequence encodes CASSLAAGSSYEQYF.